This TCR beta chain was recovered during a study of T cell responses to AZD1222 COVID-19 vaccine (dated by TCRdb to about 2021). Context from the whole study: AZD1222 recipients with second doses at about 4 weeks or about 12 weeks were pooled, because spike-specific TCR depth and breadth did not differ between schedules. Trial participants were enrolled by age into subgroups of 18-55, 56-69 and 70-plus years, and roughly 160, 29 and 62 TCR-sequenced participants, respectively, were included in these subgroups. TCR sequencing covered some 250 trial participants: 200 to 220 given two doses of AZD1222 and approximately 26 given two doses of MenACWY control vaccine. Broad study findings and their caveats: Reportedly, almost half of the unique spike-specific TCRs recognized epitopes lying outside the regions that are mutated in the B.1.351 and B.1.1.7 variants. Because no samples from the day 14 peak response were available, repertoires could be characterized only after the peak T cell response. The 56-69-year group was small, and its depth increase did not reach significance, likely because of low power. Vaccine-associated CD4 TCRs spanned the whole spike protein, with dominant responses in regions 160-218 and 743-854. Conclusions about previously exposed vaccinees were limited because only a handful of AZD1222 recipients were SARS-CoV-2 seropositive at baseline. After two AZD1222 doses, both the breadth and the depth of spike-specific TCRs were significantly higher than at day 0 and than in MenACWY recipients. Participants were mostly white British and included more females than males, and it was suggested by the authors that clonal diversity may have been underestimated.

In the case of this clone: Its target antigen remains unknown. Qualities for individual bases were not recorded, and no much larger clone is one base off.

The time point label for this specimen denotes: baseline before first vaccination. Samples from vaccinated people were obtained from the UK trials COV001 and COV002, which included a single-blind randomized controlled phase 2/3 trial of AZD1222 (ChAdOx1 nCoV-19) in healthy adults. Trial participant PBMC samples were collected at day 0 and day 28 after the second dose for TCRbeta chain sequencing. The CDR3 regions of human TCRbeta chains were subjected to immunosequencing. Per the source publication's procedure: TCRs in the repertoires were compared against a reference library of SARS-CoV-2-specific TCRs that had been generated with the MIRA antigen-specificity platform. Breadth was defined as the fraction of unique TCRs that were SARS-CoV-2-associated. Depth was defined as the fraction of total T cells that were SARS-CoV-2-associated. Using the MIRA data, every spike-specific TCR was mapped to the spike region that the TCR reacted to and assigned to either a CD4 or a CD8 class. Log10-transformed breadth and depth values were compared by one-way ANOVA with Sidak's multiple comparisons tests. Not all clones reach the TCRdb copy of this immuneACCESS table, which keeps in-frame sequences only. Checked studies attribute under half of the gap to unresolved V genes and leave the rest unexplained. The V and J calls and clone size come from that table; D and trimming were worked out from the DNA. This sample lists about 190,000 clones; almost 95% were detected once. The ten largest make up 9.2% of the sample.

As encoded in the germline V gene (reference sequence), CDR1 is LNHDA while CDR2 is SQIVND. Trimming removed 0 bases from V and 5 bases from J, leaving 20 bases between the germline ends. From the cysteine through the phenylalanine, the CDR3 covers 18 amino acids. Of all the DNA, just the CDR3 is kept, 54 bases in frame from base 1. This chain is built from TRBV19 and TRBJ1-5, and the D gene may be TRBD1, 5 bases matching. The sequenced sample was peripheral blood, obtained on day 0 of AZD1222 vaccination. The receptor's source is an adult in good health. This receptor has the CDR3 CASSIDRGDAWGDQPQHF. The DNA sequence is TGTGCCAGTAGTATAGATCGGGGAGACGCTTGGGGGGATCAGCCCCAGCATTTT. With the rest looked up from the reference TRBV19 and TRBJ1-5 genes rather than sequenced, the full variable domain is DGGITQSPKYLFRKEGQNVTLSCEQNLNHDAMYWYRQDPGQGLRLIYYSQIVNDFQKGDIAEGYSVSREKKESFPLTVTSAQKNPTAFYLCASSIDRGDAWGDQPQHFGDGTRLSIL.